The sequence of this T cell receptor (beta chain) was determined in a study of tumor-infiltrating lymphocytes in primary liver carcinoma. There are 13 residues in the CDR3. Germline assignment: CDR1 MDHEN and CDR2 SYDVKM. Unsorted bulk tissue (roughly 18-32 mg) underwent RNA and DNA co-extraction. Comments on this clonotype: The junction departs from germline at one end; a sequencing error may be responsible.

Total RNA (about 500 ng) served as template for TCR beta cDNA synthesis primed by a constant-region primer. It was through three nested multiplex PCR rounds of slightly modified ARM-PCR that TCR beta libraries arose. The study ran its first two PCR rounds for approximately 11 cycles each, using TRBV1-TRBV30 forward primers and a C-beta reverse primer. MiXCR was run by TCRdb on the multiplex PCR reads, yielding one entry per CDR3 protein. The sample yields roughly 120,000 distinct CDR3 sequences, 64% seen once. The rearrangement joins TRBV28 to TRBJ1-1; possible D gene TRBD1, 5 bases. Sequencing used liver tumor tissue from sampling region 3. Regarding subset: tumor region T3, left-lateral pole. This sequence was found in an older woman with primary liver carcinoma and hepatitis B virus infection. The CDR3 DNA reads TGTACCAGCAATTTGGGGGACGAATCTGAAGCTTTCTTT. Its translation: CTSNLGDESEAFF. Using reference TRBV28 and TRBJ1-1 for the parts outside the CDR3, the full variable domain is DVKVTQSSRYLVKRTGEKVFLECVQDMDHENMFWYRQDPGLGLRLIYFSYDVKMKEKGDIPEGYSVSREKKERFSLILESASTNQTSMYLCTSNLGDESEAFFGQGTRLTVV.